This entry lists 19 T cell receptor beta chains sequenced from one sample in a study of blood T cell repertoires in COVID-19. Clones were read by immunoSEQ multiplex PCR, and TCRdb kept only the in-frame ones, dropping some. The sample holds approximately 250,000 clones, approximately 86% seen once. Sequencing input: peripheral blood. The receptor set was obtained from a man aged 40-50 years with active or convalescent COVID-19.

The V and J genes are TRBV24-1 and TRBJ2-2; D is uncertain. This CDR3 is built from 15 residues. The germline V gene has CDR1 KGHDR and CDR2 SFDVKD. Trimming shortened V by 4 bases and J by 1 base, and 9 bases separated the two germline ends. As DNA, the CDR3 is TGTGCCACCAGTGAGTCATGGCAGAACACCGGGGAGCTGTTTTTT. Amino acids: CATSESWQNTGELFF.

This clone was picked up a small number of times. The V call is TRBV29-1, the J call TRBJ2-6; TRBD1 matches 7 bases. Trimming cost V 6 bases and J 1 base; bases outside gene matches: 9. CDR3 length: 16 amino acids. Germline V gene sequence: CDR1 SQVTM, CDR2 ANQGSEA. The CDR3 nucleotides are TGCAGCGTAACCGGGACAGAGGGTTCTGGGGCCAACGTCCTGACTTTC. This sequence encodes CSVTGTEGSGANVLTF.

The chain employs TRBV29-1 and TRBJ1-2; D is unclear. This CDR3 comprises 13 residues. The V end was cut by 3 bases, the J end by 0 bases, with 8 bases between. Germline loops: CDR1 SQVTM, CDR2 ANQGSEA. Written as DNA, the CDR3 is TGCAGCGTTGAGGAGACTTCTAACTATGGCTACACCTTC. As protein: CSVEETSNYGYTF. The variable domain in full, completed from reference TRBV29-1 and TRBJ1-2, reads SAVISQKPSRDICQRGTSLTIQCQVDSQVTMMFWYRQQPGQSLTLIATANQGSEATYESGFVIDKFPISRPNLTFSTLTVSNMSPEDSSIYLCSVEETSNYGYTFGSGTRLTVV.

This chain uses TRBV30 with TRBJ1-1, with 7 positions matching TRBD1. Trimming removed 0 bases from V and 5 bases from J; junction bases left unmatched: 3. CDR3 length: 13 amino acids. Germline assignment: CDR1 GTSNPN and CDR2 SVGIG (reference sequence). Here the CDR3 reads CAWSVQGQTEAFF. The CDR3, as DNA: TGTGCCTGGAGTGTACAGGGGCAGACTGAAGCTTTCTTT. The variable domain in full, completed from reference TRBV30 and TRBJ1-1, reads SQTIHQWPATLVQPVGSPLSLECTVEGTSNPNLYWYRQAAGRGLQLLFYSVGIGQISSEVPQNLSASRPQDRQFILSSKKLLLSDSGFYLCAWSVQGQTEAFFGQGTRLTVV.

The J gene is TRBJ1-2, the V gene TRBV28; a weak D match, TRBD1 (5 bases). Germline lookup yields CDR1 MDHEN and CDR2 SYDVKM. V lost 7 bases and J lost 4, with 16 bases in between. The CDR3 spans 14 residues. CDR3 nucleotide sequence: TGTGCCAGCACCCTCACGGGGGGGTTCTATGGCTACACCTTC. This encodes CASTLTGGFYGYTF.

The CDR3 here is CASSPGLPGGETQYF. CDR3 nucleotide sequence: TGTGCCAGCAGTCCCGGCCTACCGGGAGGGGAGACCCAGTACTTC. The chain has TRBV27 and TRBJ2-5; 8 bases agree with TRBD2. CDR1 MNHEY and CDR2 SMNVEV come from the germline V gene (reference sequence). This CDR3 spans 15 amino acids. J was trimmed by 5 bases and V by 5 bases; bases with no gene match: 10.

This clone was counted a single time. The rearrangement joins TRBV27 to TRBJ2-7; 11 nucleotides agree with TRBD1. The CDR3 is made up of 15 amino acids. The trim removed 2 bases at V and 5 bases at J, leaving 5 bases unmatched. In germline, CDR1 is MNHEY, CDR2 SMNVEV (reference sequence). The CDR3 protein is CASSLIGQGANEQYF. CDR3 DNA: TGTGCCAGCAGTTTAATAGGACAGGGGGCTAACGAGCAGTACTTC.

This clone occurred a few times. The chain carries TRBV28 and TRBJ1-2, with 7 bases that match TRBD1. The V gene end was trimmed by 5 bases and the J gene end by 8 bases; junction bases not matched to a gene: 11. The CDR3 totals 14 residues. The germline CDR1 and CDR2 sequences are MDHEN and SYDVKM. As DNA, the CDR3 is TGTGCCAGCAGTGCGATACAGGGGTCTTGGGGCTACACCTTC. Protein product: CASSAIQGSWGYTF.

The CDR3 nucleotides are TGCAGCGTTGACCACGGCCTGATGGGCAACTATGGCTACACCTTC. Amino acids: CSVDHGLMGNYGYTF. V gene TRBV29-1 combines with J gene TRBJ1-2; no clear D. The CDR3 is 15 amino acids. CDR1 SQVTM and CDR2 ANQGSEA come from the germline V gene. The V gene lost 3 bases and the J gene lost 2 bases, with 16 bases spanning the gap.

The chain has TRBV10-2 and TRBJ2-7; TRBD2 agrees at 9 bases. The CDR3 length is 13 residues. Losses at the gene ends were 7 bases for V and 2 bases for J; bases not matched to a gene: 3. From germline, CDR1 is WSHSY and CDR2 SAAADI. CDR3 region: CASTTSGTYEQYF. CDR3 bases: TGCGCCAGCACGACTAGCGGTACCTACGAGCAGTACTTC.

V usage is TRBV4-1 and J usage is TRBJ1-5; weak D call: TRBD1 (5 bases). Germline V gene lookup returns CDR1 MGHRA and CDR2 YSYEKL. The CDR3 is 17 residues long. The V and J ends lost 2 bases and 0 bases respectively, with 14 bases between them. The DNA of the CDR3 is TGCGCCAGCAGCCAACTTTCCGACAGCTTTAGCAATCAGCCCCAGCATTTT. Its translation is CASSQLSDSFSNQPQHF.

The V and J genes are TRBV6-5 and TRBJ1-5; D might be TRBD1 (5 bases). V lost 0 bases, J lost 5 bases, and 11 bases lay in between. Per germline, CDR1 MNHEY and CDR2 SVGAGI. There are 15 residues in the CDR3. The CDR3 is CASSYSPTGDQPQHF. CDR3 coding DNA: TGTGCCAGCAGTTACTCCCCCACGGGGGATCAGCCCCAGCATTTT.

The chain combines TRBV11-3 with TRBJ2-1; TRBD2 aligns across 8 bases. In germline, CDR1 is SGHNT, CDR2 YENEEA. The CDR3 has 17 amino acids. Trimming cost V 0 bases and J 6 bases; bases outside gene matches: 10. The CDR3 here is CASSLDAGGIGGNEQFF. The CDR3 region has the DNA TGTGCCAGCAGCTTAGACGCGGGAGGTATAGGGGGCAATGAGCAGTTCTTC.

The V call is TRBV10-3, the J call TRBJ2-2, with D perhaps TRBD1 (6 bases). The CDR3 has 16 residues. Trimming stripped 3 bases from V and 5 bases from J, with 16 bases between. Germline assignment: CDR1 ENHRY and CDR2 SYGVKD. CDR3 in amino acids: CAISDVGQGRTGELFF. The CDR3 DNA reads as TGTGCCATCAGTGATGTGGGCCAGGGGCGTACCGGGGAGCTGTTTTTT.

The V gene is TRBV2, the J gene TRBJ1-2, with 10 bases matching TRBD1. This CDR3 contains 14 residues. The germline V gene has CDR1 SNHLY and CDR2 FYNNEI. Trimming removed 4 bases from V and 8 bases from J; junction bases left unmatched: 7. The CDR3 DNA sequence: TGTGCCAGCAGTGCTCGGGACAGGGGAGCCGGCTACACCTTC. Translation gives CASSARDRGAGYTF.

In its sample, this clone was seen a few times. This chain uses TRBV6-5 with TRBJ2-7; TRBD2 matches at 10 bases. The V gene end was trimmed by 7 bases and the J gene end by 4 bases; junction bases not matched to a gene: 4. This CDR3 is 13 amino acids long. CDR1 is MNHEY and CDR2 is SVGAGI in the germline V gene. Here the CDR3 reads CASTTSGLYEQYF. The CDR3 nucleotides read TGTGCCAGCACGACTAGCGGGTTGTACGAGCAGTACTTC.

This clone was found once. This chain links TRBV4-2 with TRBJ1-5, with D tentatively TRBD1 (5 bases). Trimming left V 0 bases short and J 0 bases short, with 12 bases between. The germline CDR1 and CDR2 sequences are LGHNA and YNFKEQ. The length of the CDR3 is 17 residues. The CDR3 loop is CASSQDARADSNQPQHF. The CDR3 DNA reads as TGTGCCAGCAGCCAAGATGCCAGGGCCGATAGCAATCAGCCCCAGCATTTT.

The chain has TRBV7-6 and TRBJ1-1, with TRBD1 as a possible D gene (5 bases). This CDR3 comprises 15 residues. Germline CDR1 reads SGHVS; CDR2 reads FNYEAQ. V lost 5 bases, J lost 4 bases, and 17 bases lay in between. Here the CDR3 reads CASSLDGRRATEAFF. CDR3 DNA sequence: TGTGCCAGCAGCCTCGACGGGCGCAGGGCCACTGAAGCTTTCTTT.

This chain uses TRBV10-3 with TRBJ2-2, with D tentatively TRBD2 (7 bases). Germline-derived CDR1 and CDR2 are ENHRY and SYGVKD. The CDR3 contains 14 residues. Trimming pared 8 bases from V and 2 bases from J, leaving 12 bases between. As DNA, the CDR3 is TGTGCCATCTGGGGGGGACATAACACCGGGGAGCTGTTTTTT. This codes for CAIWGGHNTGELFF.